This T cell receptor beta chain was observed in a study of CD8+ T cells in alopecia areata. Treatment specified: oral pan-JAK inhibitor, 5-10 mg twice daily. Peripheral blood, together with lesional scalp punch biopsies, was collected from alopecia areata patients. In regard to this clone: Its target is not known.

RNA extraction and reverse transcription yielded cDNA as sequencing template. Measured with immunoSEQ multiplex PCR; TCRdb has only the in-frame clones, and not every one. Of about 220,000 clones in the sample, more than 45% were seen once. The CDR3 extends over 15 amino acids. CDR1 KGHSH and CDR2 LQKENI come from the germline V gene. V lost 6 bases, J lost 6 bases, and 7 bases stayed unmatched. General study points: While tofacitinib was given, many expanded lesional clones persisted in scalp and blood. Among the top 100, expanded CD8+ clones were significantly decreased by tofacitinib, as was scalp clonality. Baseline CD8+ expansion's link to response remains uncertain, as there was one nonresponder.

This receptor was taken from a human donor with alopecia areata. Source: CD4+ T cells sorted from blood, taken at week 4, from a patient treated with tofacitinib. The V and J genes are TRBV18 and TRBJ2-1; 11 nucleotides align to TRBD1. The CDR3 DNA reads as TGTGCCAGCTCCCGGACAGGGGGCGATCTCAATGAGCAGTTCTTC. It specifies CASSRTGGDLNEQFF.